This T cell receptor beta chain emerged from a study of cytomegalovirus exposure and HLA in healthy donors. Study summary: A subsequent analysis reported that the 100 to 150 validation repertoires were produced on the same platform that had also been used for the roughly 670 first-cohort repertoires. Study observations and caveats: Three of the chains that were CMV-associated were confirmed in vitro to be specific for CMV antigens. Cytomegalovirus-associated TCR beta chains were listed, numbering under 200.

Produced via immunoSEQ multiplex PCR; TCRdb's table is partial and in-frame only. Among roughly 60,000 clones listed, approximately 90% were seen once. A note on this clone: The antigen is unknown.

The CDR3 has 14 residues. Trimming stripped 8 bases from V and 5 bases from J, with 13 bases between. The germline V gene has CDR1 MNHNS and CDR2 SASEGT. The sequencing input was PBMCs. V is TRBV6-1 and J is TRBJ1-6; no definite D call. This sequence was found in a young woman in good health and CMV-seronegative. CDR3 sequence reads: CASVAPGDNSPLHF. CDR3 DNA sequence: TGTGCCAGCGTGGCCCCTGGTGATAATTCACCCCTCCACTTT.